This passage covers 27 T cell receptor beta chains from one sample sequenced in a study of post-analysis software for immune sequencing data. For these receptors, no antigen is known. Unique molecular identifiers featured in each of the TCR beta cDNA libraries. TCRdb called the PCR reads again in MiXCR, with one record for every CDR3 protein. This table has 750,000 to 900,000 distinct CDR3 sequences, under 60% appearing once. Study-wide points: About five TRBV segments were more frequent in patients than controls; TRBV5-6, TRBV5-1 and TRBV20-1 belonged to this group.

The sequencing input was blood. These TCRs come from a girl between 10 and 17 years old with multiple sclerosis.

This clonotype was observed a handful of times. V and J are TRBV29-1 and TRBJ1-4, with a possible D match to TRBD1 (5 bases). The V end was cut by 4 bases, the J end by 4 bases, with 13 bases between. Germline values: CDR1 SQVTM, CDR2 ANQGSEA. The CDR3 contains 14 residues. The CDR3, as DNA: TGCAGCGTTGCGGCCCAGGGCCTTAATGAAAAACTGTTTTTT. Amino acids: CSVAAQGLNEKLFF.

This chain connects TRBV6-1 to TRBJ2-7, with D maybe TRBD2 (5 bases). Germline V gives CDR1 MNHNS, CDR2 SASEGT. The V end lost 3 bases, the J end lost 2 bases, and 14 bases lay between the germline ends. The CDR3 runs 15 residues. This chain's CDR3 is CASSDWERFTYEQYF. The CDR3 bases are TGTGCCAGCAGTGATTGGGAGCGATTTACCTACGAGCAGTACTTC.

The J gene is TRBJ2-7, the V gene TRBV24-1; D remains unclear. V was cut by 4 bases and J by 2 bases, with 8 bases left in between. Germline V gene sequence: CDR1 KGHDR, CDR2 SFDVKD. The CDR3 runs to 13 residues. The CDR3 DNA is TGTGCCACCAGTGACCCCCGTACCTACGAGCAGTACTTC. The encoded protein is CATSDPRTYEQYF.

The chain couples TRBV20-1 to TRBJ2-1; D is perhaps TRBD2 (5 bases). V lost 6 bases to trimming and J lost 4 bases, with 16 bases between them. Germline CDR1 DFQATT, CDR2 SNEGSKA (reference sequence). This CDR3 is built from 14 residues. CDR3 in DNA: TGCAGTGCCACCCGGGCTAGCCCTTACAATGAGCAGTTCTTC. This encodes CSATRASPYNEQFF.

The sample holds a few counts of this clonotype. The chain employs TRBV9 and TRBJ2-5, with TRBD1 as a possible D gene (6 bases). V dropped 3 bases and J dropped 5 bases, with 17 bases sitting between them. The CDR3 has 15 residues. Germline V gives CDR1 SGDLS, CDR2 YYNGEE. CDR3 residues: CASSATGTLWETQYF. DNA of the CDR3: TGTGCCAGCAGCGCGACCGGGACACTGTGGGAGACCCAGTACTTC.

There are a few counts of this clonotype. This rearrangement joins TRBV4-2 to TRBJ2-3; TRBD2 might be the D (5 bases). The V and J ends lost 1 base and 4 bases respectively, with 6 bases between them. Germline CDR1 is LGHNA and CDR2 is YNFKEQ. CDR3 length: 13 amino acids. The CDR3 DNA reads TGTGCCAGCAGCCAAGGGACTTCAGATACGCAGTATTTT. Residues: CASSQGTSDTQYF.

There are a few counts of this clonotype. The V gene is TRBV12-3 or TRBV12-4, the J gene TRBJ2-6; D is undetermined. This CDR3 has 15 residues. Trimming shortened V by 5 bases and J by 0 bases, and 8 bases separated the two germline ends. The DNA for the CDR3 is TGTGCCAGCAGTCACCAGGACTCTGGGGCCAACGTCCTGACTTTC. Translation gives CASSHQDSGANVLTF.

The chain combines TRBV6-5 with TRBJ2-5; TRBD1 agrees at 8 bases. The J call could be wrong; TRBJ2-7 is a better fit for the DNA end. Germline values: CDR1 MNHEY, CDR2 SVGAGI. This CDR3 spans 14 amino acids. The CDR3 DNA sequence: TGTGCCAGCAGCAAATCCAGGGGGCCAGGCGAGCAGTACTTC. Amino acids: CASSKSRGPGEQYF.

The chain joins TRBV3-1 to TRBJ2-7, with D unclear. The end of the DNA fits TRBJ2-5 better, so the J call may be wrong. This CDR3 is 14 amino acids long. In germline, CDR1 is LGHDT, CDR2 YNNKEL (reference sequence). Here the CDR3 DNA reads TGTGCCAGCAGCCAAGAGACGGCCAGGGAGACCCAGTACTTC. Translated, it gives CASSQETARETQYF.

The chain carries TRBV10-3 and TRBJ2-7; D not certain. V lost 6 bases and J 0 bases, leaving 15 bases between the germline ends. The CDR3 spans 15 residues. Germline V gives CDR1 ENHRY, CDR2 SYGVKD. The CDR3 nucleotides are TGTGCCATCAGGTCCGACACTATCAGCTCCTACGAGCAGTACTTC. This translates into CAIRSDTISSYEQYF.

This sequence joins TRBV11-2 and TRBJ2-1, with D uncertain. This CDR3 is 14 amino acids long. The V gene's germline CDR1 is SGHAT and CDR2 FQNNGV. V dropped 7 bases and J dropped 4 bases, with 14 bases sitting between them. The CDR3 reads CASTQLESYNEQFF. The CDR3 coding sequence is TGTGCCAGCACCCAATTAGAGTCTTACAATGAGCAGTTCTTC.

The table lists this clonotype with a few counts. The chain carries TRBV7-2 and TRBJ2-5, with unresolved D. The CDR3 has 14 residues. V dropped 3 bases and J dropped 4 bases, with 12 bases sitting between them. Germline-derived CDR1 and CDR2 are SGHTA and FQGNSA. CDR3 in DNA: TGTGCCAGCAGCTTGGGGTCCTGGGGAGAGACCCAGTACTTC. Encoded protein: CASSLGSWGETQYF.

The rearrangement joins TRBV2 to TRBJ2-2; no clear D gene. Germline CDR1 and CDR2: SNHLY and FYNNEI. This CDR3 is built from 14 residues. V was shortened by 4 bases and J by 1 base, with 7 bases between the two germline ends. This chain's CDR3 is CASSVKGNTGELFF. The CDR3, as DNA: TGTGCCAGCAGTGTCAAAGGGAACACCGGGGAGCTGTTTTTT. The full variable domain, in which reference TRBV2 and TRBJ2-2 provide the parts outside the CDR3, is EPEVTQTPSHQVTQMGQEVILRCVPISNHLYFYWYRQILGQKVEFLVSFYNNEISEKSEIFDDQFSVERPDGSNFTLKIRSTKLEDSAMYFCASSVKGNTGELFFGEGSRLTVL.

In this sample, this clonotype turned up many times. The V and J genes are TRBV4-3 and TRBJ2-1, with TRBD2 as a possible D gene (6 bases). CDR1 is LGHNA and CDR2 is YSLEER in the germline V gene. The V gene lost 3 bases and the J gene lost 4 bases, with 7 bases spanning the gap. This CDR3 comprises 13 residues. DNA of the CDR3: TGCGCCAGCAGCCAGGGGACTTACAATGAGCAGTTCTTC. It yields the protein CASSQGTYNEQFF.

The chain links TRBV7-8 to TRBJ2-5; possibly TRBD1 for D (8 bases). The J call is uncertain, as TRBJ2-7 better fits the DNA end. CDR3 length: 13 residues. The germline CDR1 and CDR2 sequences are SGHVS and FQNEAQ. This chain's CDR3 is CASTLDREGEQYF. CDR3 bases: TGTGCCAGCACCCTGGACAGGGAGGGCGAGCAGTACTTC.

V is TRBV7-8 and J is TRBJ1-5; D is perhaps TRBD1 (5 bases). From germline, CDR1 is SGHVS and CDR2 FQNEAQ. Trimming pared 5 bases from V and 4 bases from J, leaving 18 bases between. There are 16 residues in the CDR3. CDR3 in DNA: TGTGCCAGCAGCCCGGGACGCACCCGGGGGAATCAGCCCCAGCATTTT. It is translated as CASSPGRTRGNQPQHF.

This clonotype was seen a single time. The V and J genes are TRBV27 and TRBJ2-7; D is tentatively TRBD1 or TRBD2 (5 bases each). Trimming stripped 7 bases from V and 0 bases from J, with 13 bases between. Germline V CDR1 and CDR2: MNHEY, SMNVEV (reference sequence). This CDR3 has 14 residues. CDR3 sequence reads: CASTMAGSSYEQYF. DNA for the CDR3: TGTGCCAGCACCATGGCAGGGAGCTCCTACGAGCAGTACTTC.

The CDR3 bases are TGTGCCAGCACTTTAGACCTAGCGGTGGTCCAAGAGACCCAGTACTTC. Protein: CASTLDLAVVQETQYF. The rearrangement links TRBV6-2 or TRBV6-3 to TRBJ2-5; 7 bases line up with TRBD2. The junction had 12 bases not matched to a gene; V was cut back by 7 bases and J by 1 base. The length of the CDR3 is 16 residues. Per germline, CDR1 MNHEY and CDR2 SVGEGT.

The chain is built from TRBV3-1 and TRBJ1-1; no clear D gene. The CDR3 is 15 amino acids. Per the germline V gene, CDR1 is LGHDT and CDR2 is YNNKEL (reference sequence). The V end lost 0 bases, the J end lost 7 bases, and 15 bases lay between the germline ends. The CDR3 loop reads CASSQERPARSEAFF. In DNA, the CDR3 is TGTGCCAGCAGCCAAGAGAGACCAGCTCGGAGTGAAGCTTTCTTT.

V and J are TRBV5-1 and TRBJ2-1, with 15 bases identical to TRBD2. The V segment lost 4 bases and the J segment 8 bases; nucleotides outside the gene matches: 7. Germline loops: CDR1 SGHRS, CDR2 YFSETQ. The CDR3 runs 16 residues. CDR3 sequence: CASSDGLAGGGDEQFF. The CDR3 bases are TGCGCCAGCAGCGATGGACTAGCGGGAGGGGGGGATGAGCAGTTCTTC.

A few counts support this clonotype. The rearrangement joins TRBV20-1 to TRBJ1-5, with 8 bases lining up with TRBD1. After removal of 5 bases from V and 6 bases from J, the junction contained 12 bases not matched to a gene. This CDR3 has 15 amino acids. Germline loops: CDR1 DFQATT, CDR2 SNEGSKA (reference sequence). CDR3 in DNA: TGCAGTGCTCGTGACCCTACAGGGGGGAGTCAGCCCCAGCATTTT. Protein: CSARDPTGGSQPQHF.

The gene calls are TRBV7-2 and TRBJ1-6; tentative D call: TRBD1 (5 bases). CDR3 length equals 16 residues. Germline V gene data show CDR1 as SGHTA and CDR2 as FQGNSA. V lost 0 bases and J 6 bases, leaving 12 bases between the germline ends. The CDR3 sequence: CASSLARGGGNSPLHF. The CDR3 region has the DNA TGTGCCAGCAGCTTAGCGCGCGGGGGTGGTAATTCACCCCTCCACTTT.

This chain joins TRBV15 and TRBJ2-1, with 8 bases fitting TRBD2. Looked up from germline, CDR1 is LNHNV and CDR2 is YYDKDF (reference sequence). V dropped 1 base and J dropped 5; count of bases not matched to a gene: 10. The CDR3 contains 17 residues. CDR3 nucleotides: TGTGCCACCAGCAGAGGGATTATAGCGGGGCCTAACAATGAGCAGTTCTTC. It translates to CATSRGIIAGPNNEQFF.

The rearrangement uses TRBV28 and TRBJ1-2; D is unresolved. Per germline, CDR1 MDHEN and CDR2 SYDVKM. This CDR3 is built from 12 residues. Deletions cut 4 bases from V and 5 bases from J, with 8 bases between. The CDR3 sequence is CASSSPDYGYTF. In DNA, the CDR3 is TGTGCCAGCAGTTCCCCAGATTATGGCTACACCTTC.

A few counts support this clonotype. The V call is TRBV6-5, the J call TRBJ2-7, with 10 bases matching TRBD2. This CDR3 is 14 amino acids long. The trim removed 7 bases at V and 2 bases at J, leaving 5 bases unmatched. Germline values: CDR1 MNHEY, CDR2 SVGAGI. The CDR3 is CASKWTSGTYEQYF. DNA for the CDR3: TGTGCCAGCAAATGGACTAGCGGTACCTACGAGCAGTACTTC.

The chain couples TRBV20-1 to TRBJ1-6; 9 bases agree with TRBD1. The V gene's germline CDR1 is DFQATT and CDR2 SNEGSKA (reference sequence). The J segment lost 0 bases and the V segment lost 3 bases, leaving 6 bases of the junction unmatched. The CDR3 is made up of 17 amino acids. The CDR3 nucleotides read TGCAGTGCTAGGGTTGACAGGGGGAGCTCCTATAATTCACCCCTCCACTTT. It codes for CSARVDRGSSYNSPLHF.

The chain carries TRBV12-3 or TRBV12-4 and TRBJ2-1; maybe TRBD2 (7 bases). The CDR3 consists of 13 residues. The V end was cut by 6 bases, the J end by 9 bases, with 15 bases between. The CDR3 protein is CASRQGRAREQFF. The CDR3 nucleotides read TGTGCCAGCAGGCAGGGGAGGGCCCGTGAGCAGTTCTTC.